This TCR beta chain was captured in a study of blood T cell repertoires in COVID-19. About the study: Collection of acute and convalescent COVID-19 samples took place in the United States, Italy and Spain. T cells, B-cell-depleted T cells, or PBMCs provided the cDNA or gDNA that served as material.

Unmatched junction bases numbered 8, after V lost 1 base and J lost 4 bases. The CDR3 totals 16 residues. CDR1 LNHDA and CDR2 SQIVND come from the germline V gene (reference sequence). How the authors handled the data: Estimation of nucleated cell counts relied on the amplification of reference gene primers. Clones were sequenced by immunoSEQ multiplex PCR, and TCRdb holds only the in-frame ones, with some missing. V and J calls plus clone size are reproduced from that table; the DNA served to infer D and trimming. The table has approximately 100,000 clones, 70% to 90% seen once; the top ten hold 4.5% to 5.5%.

The J gene is TRBJ1-1, the V gene TRBV19, with 8 bases lining up with TRBD1. The sequenced sample consisted of peripheral blood. The sequence was obtained from a human donor in a cohort sampled during active COVID-19. CDR3 loop: CASSIAGGQGTTEAFF. CDR3 nucleotide sequence: TGTGCCAGTAGTATAGCCGGCGGACAGGGTACCACTGAAGCTTTCTTT.